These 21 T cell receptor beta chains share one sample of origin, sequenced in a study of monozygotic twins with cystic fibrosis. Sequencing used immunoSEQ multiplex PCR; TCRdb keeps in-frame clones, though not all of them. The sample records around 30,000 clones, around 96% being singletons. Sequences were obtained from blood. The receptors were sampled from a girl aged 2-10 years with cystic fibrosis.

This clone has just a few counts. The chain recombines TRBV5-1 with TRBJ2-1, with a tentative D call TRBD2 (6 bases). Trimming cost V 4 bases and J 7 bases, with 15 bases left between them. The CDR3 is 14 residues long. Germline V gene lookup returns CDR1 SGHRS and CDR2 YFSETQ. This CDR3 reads CASSETGRWNEQFF. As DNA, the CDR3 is TGCGCCAGCAGCGAGACCGGGAGATGGAATGAGCAGTTCTTC.

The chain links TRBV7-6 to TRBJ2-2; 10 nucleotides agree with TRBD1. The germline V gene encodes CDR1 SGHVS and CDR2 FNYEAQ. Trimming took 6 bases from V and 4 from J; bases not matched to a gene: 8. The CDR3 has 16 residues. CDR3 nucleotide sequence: TGTGCCAGCAGAACCGACAGGGGGCTGAGCACCGGGGAGCTGTTTTTT. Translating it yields CASRTDRGLSTGELFF.

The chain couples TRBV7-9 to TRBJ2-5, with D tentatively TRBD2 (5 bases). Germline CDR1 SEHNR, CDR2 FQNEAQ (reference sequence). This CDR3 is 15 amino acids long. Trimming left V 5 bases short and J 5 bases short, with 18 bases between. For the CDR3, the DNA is TGTGCCAGCAGCCAGAGGATCGGGGTCGTGGAGACCCAGTACTTC. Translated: CASSQRIGVVETQYF. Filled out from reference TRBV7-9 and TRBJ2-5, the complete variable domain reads DTGVSQNPRHKITKRGQNVTFRCDPISEHNRLYWYRQTLGQGPEFLTYFQNEAQLEKSRLLSDRFSAERPKGSFSTLEIQRTEQGDSAMYLCASSQRIGVVETQYFGPGTRLLVL.

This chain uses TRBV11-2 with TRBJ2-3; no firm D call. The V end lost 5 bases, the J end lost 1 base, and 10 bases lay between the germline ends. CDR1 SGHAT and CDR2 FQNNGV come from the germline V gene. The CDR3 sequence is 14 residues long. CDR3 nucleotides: TGTGCCAGCAGCCCAGCCCCCGGCACAGATACGCAGTATTTT. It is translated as CASSPAPGTDTQYF.

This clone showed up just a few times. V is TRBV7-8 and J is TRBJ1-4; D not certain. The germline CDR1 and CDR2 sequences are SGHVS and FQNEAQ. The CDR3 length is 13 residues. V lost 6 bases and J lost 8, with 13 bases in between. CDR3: CASSAEGSEKLFF. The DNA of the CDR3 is TGTGCCAGCAGTGCGGAGGGTTCCGAAAAACTGTTTTTT.

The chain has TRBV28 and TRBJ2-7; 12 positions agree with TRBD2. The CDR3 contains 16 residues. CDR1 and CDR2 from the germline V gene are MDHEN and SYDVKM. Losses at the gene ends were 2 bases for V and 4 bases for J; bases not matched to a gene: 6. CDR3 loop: CASSLSLAGGSYEQYF. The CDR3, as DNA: TGTGCCAGCAGTTTAAGTCTAGCGGGAGGGAGTTACGAGCAGTACTTC.

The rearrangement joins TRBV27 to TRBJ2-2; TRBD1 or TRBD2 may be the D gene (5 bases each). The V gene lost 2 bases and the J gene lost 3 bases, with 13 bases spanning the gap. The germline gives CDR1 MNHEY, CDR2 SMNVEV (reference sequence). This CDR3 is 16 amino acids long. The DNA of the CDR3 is TGTGCCAGCAGTTTAAAAAAGGGACGGGACACCGGGGAGCTGTTTTTT. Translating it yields CASSLKKGRDTGELFF.

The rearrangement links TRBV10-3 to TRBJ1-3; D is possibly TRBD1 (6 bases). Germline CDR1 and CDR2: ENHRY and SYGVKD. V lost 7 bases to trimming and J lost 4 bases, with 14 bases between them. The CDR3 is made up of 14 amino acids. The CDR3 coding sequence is TGTGCCATCAAGAGCAGGACAGAAGGAAACACCATATATTTT. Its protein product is CAIKSRTEGNTIYF.

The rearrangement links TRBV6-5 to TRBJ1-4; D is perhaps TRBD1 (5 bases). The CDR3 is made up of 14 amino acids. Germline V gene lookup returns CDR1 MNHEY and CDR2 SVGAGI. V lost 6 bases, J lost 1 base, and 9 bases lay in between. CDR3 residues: CASRKDITNEKLFF. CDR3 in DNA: TGTGCCAGCAGAAAGGACATAACTAATGAAAAACTGTTTTTT.

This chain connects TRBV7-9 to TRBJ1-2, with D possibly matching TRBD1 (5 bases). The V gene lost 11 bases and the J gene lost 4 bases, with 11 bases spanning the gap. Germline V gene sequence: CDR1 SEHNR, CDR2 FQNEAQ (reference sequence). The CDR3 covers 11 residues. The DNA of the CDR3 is TGTGCCCTCCGGGGGGGCTATGGCTACACCTTC. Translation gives CALRGGYGYTF.

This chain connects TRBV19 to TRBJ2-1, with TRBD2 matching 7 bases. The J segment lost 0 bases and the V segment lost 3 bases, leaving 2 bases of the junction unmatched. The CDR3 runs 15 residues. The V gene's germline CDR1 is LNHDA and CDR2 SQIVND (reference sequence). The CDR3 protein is CASSMSGGSYNEQFF. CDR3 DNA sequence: TGTGCCAGTAGTATGTCGGGAGGCTCCTACAATGAGCAGTTCTTC.

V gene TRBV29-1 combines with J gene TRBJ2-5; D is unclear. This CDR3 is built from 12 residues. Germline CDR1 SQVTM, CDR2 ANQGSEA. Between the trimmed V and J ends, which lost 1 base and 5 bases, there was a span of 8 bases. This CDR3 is CSVEVGVETQYF. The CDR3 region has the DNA TGCAGCGTTGAAGTTGGGGTGGAGACCCAGTACTTC.

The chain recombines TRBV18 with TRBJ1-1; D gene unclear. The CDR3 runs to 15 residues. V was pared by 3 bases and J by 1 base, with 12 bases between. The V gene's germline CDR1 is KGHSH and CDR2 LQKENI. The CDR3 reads CASSPSGGPNTEAFF. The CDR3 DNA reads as TGTGCCAGCTCACCCTCTGGAGGCCCGAACACTGAAGCTTTCTTT. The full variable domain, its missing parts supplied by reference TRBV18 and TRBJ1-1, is NAGVMQNPRHLVRRRGQEARLRCSPMKGHSHVYWYRQLPEEGLKFMVYLQKENIIDESGMPKERFSAEFPKEGPSILRIQQVVRGDSAAYFCASSPSGGPNTEAFFGQGTRLTVV.

The CDR3 here is CASSRRDTEAFF. CDR3 sequence (DNA): TGTGCCAGCAGTCGGAGAGACACTGAAGCTTTCTTT. The chain carries TRBV6-5 and TRBJ1-1; D unclear. Germline V gene lookup returns CDR1 MNHEY and CDR2 SVGAGI. Trimming cost V 5 bases and J 3 bases, with 7 bases left between them. This CDR3 spans 12 amino acids.

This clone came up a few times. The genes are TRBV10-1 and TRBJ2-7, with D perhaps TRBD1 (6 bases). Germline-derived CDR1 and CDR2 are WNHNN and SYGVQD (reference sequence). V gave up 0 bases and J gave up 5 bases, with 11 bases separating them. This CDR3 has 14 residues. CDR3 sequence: CASSESGALDEQYF. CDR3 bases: TGCGCCAGCAGTGAGTCGGGGGCTCTTGACGAGCAGTACTTC.

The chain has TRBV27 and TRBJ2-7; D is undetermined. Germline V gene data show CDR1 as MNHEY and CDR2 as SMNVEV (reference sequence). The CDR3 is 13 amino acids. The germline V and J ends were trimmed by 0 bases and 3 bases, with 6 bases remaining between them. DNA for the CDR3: TGTGCCAGCAGTTTATCTGCCGACTACGAGCAGTACTTC. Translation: CASSLSADYEQYF.

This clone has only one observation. The CDR3 sequence is CATSRDGAATNTGELFF. CDR3 bases: TGTGCCACCAGCAGAGATGGAGCAGCGACAAACACCGGGGAGCTGTTTTTT. The V gene is TRBV15, the J gene TRBJ2-2; unclear D gene. CDR1 is LNHNV and CDR2 is YYDKDF in the germline V gene (reference sequence). CDR3 length: 17 amino acids. The germline V and J ends were trimmed by 0 bases and 2 bases, with 13 bases remaining between them.

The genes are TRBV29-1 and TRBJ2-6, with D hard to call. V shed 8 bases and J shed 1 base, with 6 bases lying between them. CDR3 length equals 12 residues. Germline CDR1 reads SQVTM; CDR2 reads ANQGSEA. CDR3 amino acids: CSIASGANVLTF. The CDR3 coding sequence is TGCAGCATCGCGTCTGGGGCCAACGTCCTGACTTTC.

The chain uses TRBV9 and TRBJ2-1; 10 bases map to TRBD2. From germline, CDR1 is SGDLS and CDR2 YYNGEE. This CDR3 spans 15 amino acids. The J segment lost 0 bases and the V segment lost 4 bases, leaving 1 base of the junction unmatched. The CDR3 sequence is CASSPSGSSYNEQFF. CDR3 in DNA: TGTGCCAGCAGCCCTAGCGGGAGCTCCTACAATGAGCAGTTCTTC. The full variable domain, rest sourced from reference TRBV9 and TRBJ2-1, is DSGVTQTPKHLITATGQRVTLRCSPRSGDLSVYWYQQSLDQGLQFLIQYYNGEERAKGNILERFSAQQFPDLHSELNLSSLELGDSALYFCASSPSGSSYNEQFFGPGTRLTVL.

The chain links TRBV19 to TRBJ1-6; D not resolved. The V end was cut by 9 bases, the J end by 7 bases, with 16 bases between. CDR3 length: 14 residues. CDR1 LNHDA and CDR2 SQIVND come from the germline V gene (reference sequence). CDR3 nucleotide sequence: TGTGCCAGCAAACCGGAGTCCCTCAATTCACCCCTCCACTTT. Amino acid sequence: CASKPESLNSPLHF.

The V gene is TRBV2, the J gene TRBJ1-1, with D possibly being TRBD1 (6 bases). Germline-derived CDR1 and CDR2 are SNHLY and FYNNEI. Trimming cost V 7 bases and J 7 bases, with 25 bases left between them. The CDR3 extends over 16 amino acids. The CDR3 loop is CASIMSIRGGLDEAFF. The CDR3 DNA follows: TGTGCCAGCATCATGAGTATTAGGGGGGGGCTGGATGAAGCTTTCTTT.